The text below deals with one T cell receptor (beta chain). The antigen is undetermined. The CDR3 sequence is 13 residues long. V lost 1 base, J lost 5 bases, and 8 bases lay in between. The germline V gene encodes CDR1 SEHNR and CDR2 FQNEAQ (reference sequence). Patients having total pancreatectomy with islet autotransplantation provided the chronic pancreatitis pancreas tissue. This specimen belongs to a study of immune characteristics of hereditary and idiopathic chronic pancreatitis. Overall study results and limits: Chronic pancreatitis from alcohol use was left out of the study.

The assay was immunoSEQ multiplex PCR, and TCRdb's table has in-frame clones only and misses some. This table holds around 10,000 clones, around 75% found once. The sequence was obtained from a human donor with chronic pancreatitis. The chain joins TRBV7-9 to TRBJ1-1; D not resolved. The sequenced sample was pancreas tissue with idiopathic chronic pancreatitis. CDR3 region: CASSLVMGTEAFF. DNA for the CDR3: TGTGCCAGCAGCTTAGTGATGGGAACTGAAGCTTTCTTT.